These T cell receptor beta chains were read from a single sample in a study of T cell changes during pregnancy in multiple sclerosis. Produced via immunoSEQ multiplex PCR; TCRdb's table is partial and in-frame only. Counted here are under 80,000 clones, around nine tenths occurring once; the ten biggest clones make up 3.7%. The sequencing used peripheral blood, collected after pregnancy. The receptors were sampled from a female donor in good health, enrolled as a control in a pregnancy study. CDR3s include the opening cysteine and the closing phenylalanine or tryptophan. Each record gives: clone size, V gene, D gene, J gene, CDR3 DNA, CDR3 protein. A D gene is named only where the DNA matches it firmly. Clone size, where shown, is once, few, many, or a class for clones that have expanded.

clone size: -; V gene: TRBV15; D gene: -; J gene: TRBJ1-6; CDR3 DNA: TGTGCCACCAGCAGATCCCCCCCCGGGAGGCAAAATTCACCCCTCCACTTT; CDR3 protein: CATSRSPPGRQNSPLHF
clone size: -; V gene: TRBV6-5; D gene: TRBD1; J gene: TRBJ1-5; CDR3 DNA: TGTGCCAGCAGTTACTCGAAGACAGGGTTAGAGCCCCAGCATTTT; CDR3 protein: CASSYSKTGLEPQHF
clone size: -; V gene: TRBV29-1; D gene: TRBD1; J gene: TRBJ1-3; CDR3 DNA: TGCAGCGTTGTAAAGGGGGCTGGTGGAAACACCATATATTTT; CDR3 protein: CSVVKGAGGNTIYF
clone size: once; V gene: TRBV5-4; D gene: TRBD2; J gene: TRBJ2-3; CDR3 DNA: TGTGCCAGCAGCTTACCGGGAGGCCTCACAGATACGCAGTATTTT; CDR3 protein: CASSLPGGLTDTQYF
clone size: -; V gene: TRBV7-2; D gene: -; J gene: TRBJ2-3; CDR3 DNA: TGTGCCAGCAGCTCCAGGGGAATTAGCACAGATACGCAGTATTTT; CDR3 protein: CASSSRGISTDTQYF
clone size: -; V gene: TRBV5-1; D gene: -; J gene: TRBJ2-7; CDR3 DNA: TGCGCCAGCAGCTCAGCGGAGGGGTACAACGAGCAGTACTTC; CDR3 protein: CASSSAEGYNEQYF
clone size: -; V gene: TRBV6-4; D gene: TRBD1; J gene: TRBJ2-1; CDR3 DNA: TGTGCCAGCAGTGATCAGGTGGGACAGGGCAATGAGCAGTTCTTC; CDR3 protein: CASSDQVGQGNEQFF
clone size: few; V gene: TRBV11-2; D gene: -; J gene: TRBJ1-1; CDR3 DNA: TGTGCCAGCAGCCGTAGCTGGAACACTGAAGCTTTCTTT; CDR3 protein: CASSRSWNTEAFF
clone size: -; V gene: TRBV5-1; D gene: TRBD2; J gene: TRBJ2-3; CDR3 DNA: TGCGCCAGCAGCCCGCCTAGCGGGAGGGCGGCAGATACGCAGTATTTT; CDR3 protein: CASSPPSGRAADTQYF
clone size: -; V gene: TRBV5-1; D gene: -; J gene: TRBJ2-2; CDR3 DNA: TGCGCCAGCAGCCCCACGCTCGGGATACCGGGCACCGGGGAGCTGTTTTTT; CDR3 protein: CASSPTLGIPGTGELFF
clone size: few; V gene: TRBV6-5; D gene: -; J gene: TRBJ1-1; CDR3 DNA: TGTGCCAGCAGCCCAGACGGGAGCAATGAAGCTTTCTTT; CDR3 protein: CASSPDGSNEAFF
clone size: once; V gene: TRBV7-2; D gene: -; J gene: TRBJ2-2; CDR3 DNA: TGTGCCAGCAGCTTTCAAGGGGACACCGGGGAGCTGTTTTTT; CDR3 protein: CASSFQGDTGELFF
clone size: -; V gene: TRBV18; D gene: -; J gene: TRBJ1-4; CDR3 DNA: TGTGCCAGCTCACCACCCTACAGAGCCGCAACTAATGAAAAACTGTTTTTT; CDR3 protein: CASSPPYRAATNEKLFF
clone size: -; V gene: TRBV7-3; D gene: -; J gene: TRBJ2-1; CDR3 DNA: TGTGCCAGCAGCCGCACTAGCTTCAGTGAGCAGTTCTTC; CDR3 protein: CASSRTSFSEQFF
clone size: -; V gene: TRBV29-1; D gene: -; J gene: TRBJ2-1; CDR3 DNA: TGCAGCGTTGAAGTTTTCCAGGCAGGGGATGAGCAGTTCTTC; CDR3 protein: CSVEVFQAGDEQFF